One sample yielded the 17 T cell receptor beta chains listed below, sequenced in a study of cytomegalovirus exposure and HLA in healthy donors. Both 60 Vbeta primers and 13 Jbeta primers went into the PCR. The method was immunoSEQ multiplex PCR; TCRdb's version includes in-frame clones alone and lacks a portion of them. The table records around 92,000 clones, about 84% of them present only once. Sequences were obtained from PBMCs. These receptors originate from a man in his late teens or twenties in good health and CMV-seronegative.

The CDR3 coding sequence is TGTGCCAGCAGTGAACTTAAGAGGCAGGGCAGTCACTATGGCTACACCTTC. Protein product: CASSELKRQGSHYGYTF. V gene TRBV6-1 combines with J gene TRBJ1-2, with a weak D call TRBD1 (5 bases). This CDR3 has 17 amino acids. The germline gives CDR1 MNHNS, CDR2 SASEGT. Between the trimmed V and J ends, which lost 2 bases and 3 bases, there was a span of 19 bases.

J is TRBJ2-1 and V is TRBV27, with 9 positions matching TRBD2. With 4 bases clipped from V and 5 bases from J, the junction kept 12 bases outside the gene matches. This CDR3 has 17 residues. Per the germline V gene, CDR1 is MNHEY and CDR2 is SMNVEV (reference sequence). CDR3 sequence (DNA): TGTGCCAGCAGTTCCCCCTTTGAGCGGGGGGTTCACAATGAGCAGTTCTTC. Its protein is CASSSPFERGVHNEQFF.

The V and J genes are TRBV4-2 and TRBJ1-3; D ambiguous. The V end lost 0 bases, the J end lost 0 bases, and 6 bases lay between the germline ends. Germline lookup yields CDR1 LGHNA and CDR2 YNFKEQ. CDR3 length: 15 amino acids. The DNA of the CDR3 is TGTGCCAGCAGCCAAGAGTCTGTCTCTGGAAACACCATATATTTT. As protein: CASSQESVSGNTIYF.

Only a few counts were recorded for this clone. DNA of the CDR3: TGTGCCAGCAGTGTTCAGGAGGGGTTTAATGAAAAACTGTTTTTT. Its translation is CASSVQEGFNEKLFF. This chain joins TRBV6-1 and TRBJ1-4, with a weak D call TRBD1 (5 bases). The V gene lost 4 bases and the J gene lost 4 bases, with 13 bases spanning the gap. The CDR3 runs 15 residues. CDR1 and CDR2 from the germline V gene are MNHNS and SASEGT.

This clone was observed once. The rearrangement uses TRBV4-1 and TRBJ1-6; the D gene is possibly TRBD1 (5 bases). CDR1 MGHRA and CDR2 YSYEKL come from the germline V gene. V was cut by 2 bases and J by 2 bases, with 22 bases left in between. The CDR3 consists of 20 residues. CDR3 nucleotides: TGCGCCAGCAGCCAAATTTTCCAGGGTACTTCTCGGGCCTATAATTCACCCCTCCACTTT. This codes for CASSQIFQGTSRAYNSPLHF.

Notes on this clone: The junction shows a germline mismatch at one end, possibly a read error. The V gene is TRBV7-9, the J gene TRBJ2-1, with D unresolved. CDR3 length: 12 amino acids. CDR1 and CDR2 (germline): SEHNR, FQNEAQ (reference sequence). The CDR3, as DNA: TGTTCCAGCAGCTCCAACTACAATGAGCAGTTCTTC. Amino acid sequence: CSSSSNYNEQFF.

V and J are TRBV6-6 and TRBJ1-1; no definite D call. This CDR3 region has 13 residues. Germline V gene sequence: CDR1 MNHNY, CDR2 SVGAGI (reference sequence). Trimming left V 11 bases short and J 0 bases short, with 13 bases between. CDR3 sequence reads: CASREQLNTEAFF. For the CDR3, the DNA is TGTGCCTCTCGAGAACAGCTGAACACTGAAGCTTTCTTT.

This rearrangement joins TRBV20-1 to TRBJ2-7; no definite D call. Trimming stripped 3 bases from V and 4 bases from J, with 7 bases between. CDR3 length equals 11 residues. Germline CDR1 reads DFQATT; CDR2 reads SNEGSKA (reference sequence). CDR3 nucleotide sequence: TGCAGTGCTAGTACGGGTTACGAGCAGTACTTC. Its translation: CSASTGYEQYF.

This rearrangement joins TRBV5-4 to TRBJ2-4; possibly TRBD2 for D (6 bases). The CDR3 is made up of 12 amino acids. Trimming removed 4 bases at V and 10 bases at J, with 12 bases between. CDR1 and CDR2 (germline): SGHNT, YYREEE (reference sequence). As DNA, the CDR3 is TGTGCCAGCAGCCGGGACTCTGGGATTCAGTACTTC. It is translated as CASSRDSGIQYF.

The J gene is TRBJ1-2, the V gene TRBV19; unclear D gene. Germline assignment: CDR1 LNHDA and CDR2 SQIVND (reference sequence). CDR3 size: 14 residues. Trimming took off 3 bases at V and 4 bases at J, with 12 bases between the two ends. The CDR3 here is CASSIAATFYGYTF. The CDR3 DNA follows: TGTGCCAGTAGTATCGCAGCGACTTTCTATGGCTACACCTTC.

The chain employs TRBV2 and TRBJ2-7; 11 positions match TRBD2. CDR1 SNHLY and CDR2 FYNNEI come from the germline V gene. The CDR3 length is 13 residues. V was pared by 8 bases and J by 4 bases, with 4 bases of the junction left unmatched. The CDR3 nucleotides read TGTGCCAGCGGAAGGACTAGCGGGTACGAGCAGTACTTC. Translating gives CASGRTSGYEQYF.

This sequence joins TRBV2 and TRBJ2-7, with D perhaps matching TRBD1 (6 bases). CDR3 length equals 14 residues. Germline-derived CDR1 and CDR2 are SNHLY and FYNNEI. Trimming took off 5 bases at V and 5 bases at J, with 16 bases between the two ends. The CDR3 sequence: CASSWSTRGDEQYF. The CDR3 DNA is TGTGCCAGCAGTTGGAGTACCAGGGGAGACGAGCAGTACTTC.

This chain uses TRBV12-5 with TRBJ1-1; maybe TRBD1 (5 bases). V lost 2 bases to trimming and J lost 7 bases, with 14 bases between them. This CDR3 has 14 residues. CDR1 is LGHNT, CDR2 FRNRAP, per germline. CDR3 DNA sequence: TGTGCTAGTGGTTTGCCACCGGGGGGAGGTGAAGCTTTCTTT. Translation gives CASGLPPGGGEAFF.

The chain combines TRBV28 with TRBJ1-2; possible D gene TRBD1, 5 bases. This CDR3 contains 12 residues. CDR1 is MDHEN, CDR2 SYDVKM, per germline. Trimming took 7 bases from V and 14 from J, leaving 20 bases between them. DNA of the CDR3: TGTGCCAGCACCCCAGGGAGGACCCAGGAAACCTTC. Protein sequence: CASTPGRTQETF.

The V gene is TRBV5-6, the J gene TRBJ2-2, with 10 bases lining up with TRBD2. Unmatched junction bases numbered 3, after V lost 0 bases and J lost 4 bases. Germline V gives CDR1 SGHDT, CDR2 YYEEEE. There are 16 residues in the CDR3. CDR3 nucleotides: TGTGCCAGCAGCTTGGTTCTAGCGGGGGCCACCGGGGAGCTGTTTTTT. Amino acid sequence: CASSLVLAGATGELFF.

V usage is TRBV6-6 and J usage is TRBJ2-1; 11 bases are a match to TRBD2. V was pared by 2 bases and J by 8 bases, with 8 bases of the junction left unmatched. CDR1 and CDR2 (germline): MNHNY, SVGAGI (reference sequence). This CDR3 contains 16 residues. The CDR3 nucleotides are TGTGCCAGCAGTTACGGGTTAGCGGGGGGGAGAGATGAGCAGTTCTTC. Protein product: CASSYGLAGGRDEQFF.

The chain uses TRBV27 and TRBJ1-1, with 11 bases matching TRBD1. The ends lost 0 bases at V and 4 bases at J; junction bases unmatched: 7. CDR1 and CDR2 from the germline V gene are MNHEY and SMNVEV (reference sequence). The CDR3 covers 17 residues. This CDR3 is CASSLSRTGGASTEAFF. The CDR3 DNA reads as TGTGCCAGCAGTTTATCGAGGACAGGGGGCGCTTCCACTGAAGCTTTCTTT.